This TCR beta chain derives from a study of Ad26.COV2.S vaccination and SARS-CoV-2 variants. Libraries were prepared by immunoSEQ multiplex PCR; TCRdb keeps only in-frame clonotypes and omits some of them. The repertoire holds fewer than 400,000 clones, with 85% as singletons. The length of the CDR3 is 15 residues. The germline V gene has CDR1 MGHRA and CDR2 YSYEKL. Trimming cost V 4 bases and J 2 bases, with 14 bases left between them. About this clone itself: The antigen is undetermined.

As for treatment: about 20 received Ad26.COV2.S at low or high dose, single or two shots; about 5 received placebo; per-sample allocation not given. Vaccine and placebo recipients were sampled on day 63 after the first injection. Vaccine was an Ad26 vector expressing Wuhan-strain SARS-CoV-2 spike. Study findings and constraints: Responses of spike-specific T cells (both CD8+ and CD4+) reportedly showed substantial breadth after vaccination.

The source is a person aged 18 to 59 who received the Ad26.COV2.S COVID-19 vaccine or a placebo. J is TRBJ1-1 and V is TRBV4-1, with a possible D match to TRBD1 (5 bases). Specimen: peripheral blood, collected in a trial of Ad26.COV2.S vaccine versus placebo. In DNA form, the CDR3 reads TGCGCCAGCAGCCTTTTGGGGCACACAAACACTGAAGCTTTCTTT. It yields the protein CASSLLGHTNTEAFF.